This record covers a single T cell receptor beta chain. Assay: immunoSEQ multiplex PCR; the TCRdb copy retains only in-frame clones and omits some. The sample lists about 70,000 clones, 84% seen once, with 25% to 30% in the top ten. This entry comes from a study of control samples from healthy donors and cancer patients. There are 14 residues in the CDR3. V shed 4 bases and J 7 bases; nucleotides not matched to a gene: 0. Per the germline V gene, CDR1 is SGHDN and CDR2 is FVKESK. Sequencing was performed on blood. V usage is TRBV14 and J usage is TRBJ2-1; 14 nucleotides match TRBD2. The TCR comes from a man aged 50-60 years in good health. In DNA form, the CDR3 reads TGTGCCAGCAGCCGACTAGCGGGGGGGAATGAGCAGTTCTTC. This encodes CASSRLAGGNEQFF. Full variable domain (remainder filled in from reference TRBV14 and TRBJ2-1): EAGVTQFPSHSVIEKGQTVTLRCDPISGHDNLYWYRRVMGKEIKFLLHFVKESKQDESGMPNNRFLAERTGGTYSTLKVQPAELEDSGVYFCASSRLAGGNEQFFGPGTRLTVL.